The rows below give T cell receptor beta chains drawn from one sample of a study of human T cells and chemical hapten exposure. TCRdb analysed the RACE reads with MiXCR anew, one entry per CDR3 protein. The sample lists 180,000 or so distinct CDR3 sequences; 20% to 25% were seen once. Sample: whole blood, taken in connection with sensitization to the hapten diphenylcyclopropenone (DPC). The receptor source for this set is a woman between 50 and 59 years old with alopecia areata. Some clones in this sample may be carry-over from other donors' samples. Both conserved end residues are part of each CDR3. D genes are given only for firm matches. A clone size is listed for some rows: how often the clone was seen (once, few, many), or a class if it is expanded.

D gene	V gene	J gene	clone size	CDR3 DNA	CDR3 protein
TRBD1	TRBV20-1	TRBJ1-1	few	TGCAGTGCTAGTGACAGGGGTGCTGAAGCTTTCTTT	CSASDRGAEAFF
-	TRBV29-1	TRBJ1-1	-	TGCAGCGTTGTTTGGAGACCGAACACTGAAGCTTTCTTT	CSVVWRPNTEAFF
-	TRBV11-3	TRBJ2-7	few	TGTGCCAGCAGCCTCAATCTCGATAGCTACGAGCAGTACTTC	CASSLNLDSYEQYF
-	TRBV12-3/TRBV12-4	TRBJ2-7	-	TGTGCCAGCAGTTCGACCGTCTACGAGCAGTACTTC	CASSSTVYEQYF
-	TRBV9	TRBJ2-3	few	TGTGCCAGCAATTTCGAGCCTAGCACAGATACGCAGTATTTT	CASNFEPSTDTQYF
-	TRBV6-1	TRBJ2-5	-	TGTGCCAGCAGTGACATCGAGACCCAGTACTTC	CASSDIETQYF
-	TRBV9	TRBJ2-7	-	TGTGCCAGCAGCCCGCACACCATTCCCTACGAGCAGTACTTC	CASSPHTIPYEQYF
-	TRBV27	TRBJ1-1	-	TGTGCCAGCAGTTTATCGATGGAGGGGTACAGGAACACTGAAGCTTTCTTT	CASSLSMEGYRNTEAFF
-	TRBV6-5	TRBJ1-1	-	TGTGCCAGCAGCCCCACCCGACAGCGGAGTGAAGCTTTCTTT	CASSPTRQRSEAFF
-	TRBV29-1	TRBJ2-2	-	TGCAGCGCCCAGACGGGGGGCAACACCGGGGAGCTGTTTTTT	CSAQTGGNTGELFF
-	TRBV7-8	TRBJ1-4	-	TGTGCCAGCAGCTTATGGGGCACCCTCGAGGAAAAACTGTTTTTT	CASSLWGTLEEKLFF
TRBD1	TRBV29-1	TRBJ1-2	few	TGCAGCGCCGCTTCCATACAGGGGGGGAATGGCTACACCTTC	CSAASIQGGNGYTF
TRBD1	TRBV10-1	TRBJ1-2	-	TGCGCCAGCAGTGAGTACCGGACAGGGACCTATGGCTACACCTTC	CASSEYRTGTYGYTF
-	TRBV12-3/TRBV12-4	TRBJ1-5	-	TGTGCCAGCAGTTTAGCCAGGGGCTCTAGCAATCAGCCCCAGCATTTT	CASSLARGSSNQPQHF
-	TRBV5-1	TRBJ1-5	-	TGCGCCAGCAGCTTGTCTCCCTATAGCAATCAGCCCCAGCATTTT	CASSLSPYSNQPQHF
-	TRBV29-1	TRBJ1-3	-	TGCAGCGCCATAACTGGAAACACCATATATTTT	CSAITGNTIYF
-	TRBV7-6	TRBJ2-7	-	TGTGCCAGCAGCCCCCGGGCGGGTTCCTCCTACGAGCAGTACTTC	CASSPRAGSSYEQYF
-	TRBV20-1	TRBJ1-1	-	TGCAGTGCAACCCCGGGGTATGACACTGGAGCTTTCTTT	CSATPGYDTGAFF
-	TRBV10-3	TRBJ1-1	few	TGTGCCATCAGTGAGTCGGGGGTTCTCACTGAAGCTTTCTTT	CAISESGVLTEAFF
TRBD1	TRBV2	TRBJ2-5	-	TGTGCCGGATCCGGGACAGTGACGGAGACCCAGTACTTC	CAGSGTVTETQYF
TRBD1	TRBV5-1	TRBJ2-7	-	TGCGCCAGCAGCTCTCGGACAGGGGGGACCTACGAGCAGTACTTC	CASSSRTGGTYEQYF
-	TRBV6-1	TRBJ2-3	few	TGTGCCAGCAGTGAACAGGGTTCTTCAGATACGCAGTATTTT	CASSEQGSSDTQYF
-	TRBV6-5	TRBJ2-7	-	TGTGCCAGCAGTGAACACAGGGTTGGGAACGAGCAGTACTTC	CASSEHRVGNEQYF
-	TRBV7-9	TRBJ1-2	-	TGTGCCAGCAGCCTAACAAGAAACTATGGCTACACCTTC	CASSLTRNYGYTF
-	TRBV7-9	TRBJ2-7	-	TGTGCCAGCAGCTTAGGTTCCAGGGCATACGAGCAGTACTTC	CASSLGSRAYEQYF
-	TRBV7-2	TRBJ2-7	few	TGTGCCAGCAGCCCCACTAGTTGGGAGCAGTACTTC	CASSPTSWEQYF
-	TRBV15	TRBJ2-2	-	TGTGCCACCAGCAGAGATCTAGTGGGGGAGCTGTTTTTT	CATSRDLVGELFF
TRBD1	TRBV19	TRBJ2-5	-	TGTGCCAGTAGACAGGGGCCCTACCAAGAGACCCAGTACTTC	CASRQGPYQETQYF